The present entry profiles one T cell receptor (beta chain) with its context. The antigen remains unidentified. The data derive from a study of Ad26.COV2.S vaccination and SARS-CoV-2 variants. Sequencing used immunoSEQ multiplex PCR; TCRdb keeps in-frame clones, though not all of them. This sample has over 400,000 clones, with 90% found just once. Study-wide results and limits: Recipients of vaccine and of placebo showed similar breadth of their non-spike TCR repertoires. Vaccine recipients posted higher spike-specific TCR breadth than their placebo counterparts.

CDR1 and CDR2 (germline): SQVTM, ANQGSEA. This CDR3 has 16 residues. Trimming removed 3 bases from V and 9 bases from J; junction bases left unmatched: 11. Treatment indicated: some 19 received Ad26.COV2.S at low or high dose, single or two shots; roughly five received placebo; per-sample allocation not given. Day 63 after the first vaccine or placebo injection was the time point for sampling. The chain uses TRBV29-1 and TRBJ2-3; TRBD2 matches at 14 bases. This TCR came from a person aged 18-65 years who received the Ad26.COV2.S COVID-19 vaccine or a placebo. The source was peripheral blood, collected in a trial of Ad26.COV2.S vaccine versus placebo. This CDR3 reads CSVEPWGLAGDGTQYF. The CDR3 DNA is TGCAGCGTTGAGCCCTGGGGACTAGCGGGAGATGGGACGCAGTATTTT.